These T cell receptor beta chains were read from a single sample in a study of blood T cells in healthy people across ages. MiXCR, run by TCRdb on the 5' RACE reads, gives a single entry per CDR3 protein. Among 550,000 to 600,000 distinct CDR3 sequences listed, about 45% were seen once. Sequencing was carried out using blood. Receptor source: a man at least 80 years old in good health. CDR3s include the opening cysteine and the closing phenylalanine or tryptophan. The order of the fields is clone size, J gene, V gene, D gene, CDR3 DNA, CDR3 protein. A D gene is named only where the DNA matches it firmly. Size is omitted from some rows. Given values are once, few, many or a class for expanded clones.

NA,TRBJ2-1,TRBV20-1,NA,TGCAGTGCTAGACCCACTGGTGCCTACAATGAGCAGTTCTTC,CSARPTGAYNEQFF
NA,TRBJ2-7,TRBV7-2,NA,TGTGCCAGCAGTTCCCTAGCAACATCCTACGAGCAGTACTTC,CASSSLATSYEQYF
few,TRBJ2-6,TRBV7-9,NA,TGTGCCAGCAGCTTTGAAAGGGCCAACGTCCTGACTTTC,CASSFERANVLTF
few,TRBJ2-3,TRBV7-3,TRBD2,TGTGCCAGCAGTCCCCGACTAGCGGGACTGCAGTATTTT,CASSPRLAGLQYF
NA,TRBJ2-1,TRBV28,NA,TGTGCCAGCAGTTCCCCGCAGGGGGAGGAAGATAGGCAGTTCTTC,CASSSPQGEEDRQFF
many,TRBJ2-7,TRBV5-1,NA,TGCGCCAGCAGCTTGGGGGCCAGGGACTACGAGCAGTACTTC,CASSLGARDYEQYF
NA,TRBJ1-6,TRBV7-2,NA,TGTGCCAGCAGTCCCCGGCGGATAAATTCACCCCTCCACTTT,CASSPRRINSPLHF
NA,TRBJ1-5,TRBV12-3/TRBV12-4,NA,TGTGCCAGCAGTTTCCGGAACGGCCTGGGTCAGCCCCAGCATTTT,CASSFRNGLGQPQHF
NA,TRBJ2-2,TRBV6-5,NA,TGTGCCAGCATTAATGGAGACACCGGGGAGCTGTTTTTT,CASINGDTGELFF
NA,TRBJ2-5,TRBV28,TRBD2,TGTGCCAGCAGTTTATTTGTCCCTAGCGGGGGAAAGACCCAGTACTTC,CASSLFVPSGGKTQYF
NA,TRBJ2-7,TRBV5-6,TRBD1,TGTGCCAGCACCGACAGGGGGCCCTACGAGCAGTACTTC,CASTDRGPYEQYF
few,TRBJ2-3,TRBV7-3,NA,TGTGCCAGCAGCTTATATACGAGCGGTACCACAGATACGCAGTATTTT,CASSLYTSGTTDTQYF
NA,TRBJ2-7,TRBV7-3,NA,TGTGCCAGCAGCTTAGCAAAGGGCTACGAGCAGTACTTC,CASSLAKGYEQYF
few,TRBJ2-5,TRBV6-2/TRBV6-3,NA,TGTGCCAGCAGTTGGGCATCTCAAGAGACCCAGTACTTC,CASSWASQETQYF
many,TRBJ2-7,TRBV29-1,NA,TGCAGCGTTGAACGGGGTTACGAGCAGTACTTC,CSVERGYEQYF
NA,TRBJ2-3,TRBV29-1,NA,TGCAGCGTATCGGGCCTGGGCACAGATACGCAGTATTTT,CSVSGLGTDTQYF
few,TRBJ2-1,TRBV6-2/TRBV6-3,NA,TGTGCCAGCAGATTACTAGCTTCCTACAATGAGCAGTTCTTC,CASRLLASYNEQFF
NA,TRBJ2-5,TRBV5-1,TRBD2,TGCGCCAGCAGCTTGGACAGCGGGGGGTCCGGCGAGACCCAGTACTTC,CASSLDSGGSGETQYF
NA,TRBJ2-1,TRBV9,TRBD2,TGTGTCAGCAGCGTCGCTCTTAGCGGGGGGGCGAGTGAGCAGTTCTTC,CVSSVALSGGASEQFF
NA,TRBJ1-4,TRBV29-1,TRBD1,TGCAGCGCGGGACAGGGTGACGAAAAACTGTTTTTT,CSAGQGDEKLFF
NA,TRBJ2-5,TRBV28,TRBD2,TGTGCCAGCAGGACTAGCGGGATCCAAGAGACCCAGTACTTC,CASRTSGIQETQYF
NA,TRBJ2-1,TRBV20-1,NA,TGCAGTGCCCCCGGACCTGGTCGGGGGGAGCAGTTCTTC,CSAPGPGRGEQFF
NA,TRBJ2-7,TRBV7-7,TRBD2,TGTGCTAGCTCGACTAGCGGGTACAATGAGCAGTACTTC,CASSTSGYNEQYF
NA,TRBJ2-1,TRBV11-2,NA,TGTGCCAGCAGCTTAGTTCTAGCCACTGAGCAGTTCTTC,CASSLVLATEQFF
few,TRBJ1-2,TRBV7-9,TRBD1,TGTGCCAGCAGCTTGACAGGGAAAAGTGGCTACACCTTC,CASSLTGKSGYTF
NA,TRBJ2-1,TRBV9,TRBD2,TGTGCCAGCAGCGGGGAGGGAGATGAGCAGTTCTTC,CASSGEGDEQFF
NA,TRBJ2-7,TRBV7-9,NA,TGTGCCAGCAGTTACCGGGAAGCCGGGCTCTACGAGCAGTACTTC,CASSYREAGLYEQYF
many,TRBJ2-3,TRBV5-1,TRBD1,TGCGCCAGCGGGCTAGGACAGGGGTCAGATACGCAGTATTTT,CASGLGQGSDTQYF
many,TRBJ1-2,TRBV6-1,NA,TGTGCCAGCAGTCAAGTAGGGGGGAGGGATCCCAGGGGCTACACCTTC,CASSQVGGRDPRGYTF
NA,TRBJ2-4,TRBV18,NA,TGTGCCAGCTCACCAGGGACAGCCAAAAACATTCAGTACTTC,CASSPGTAKNIQYF
NA,TRBJ2-1,TRBV10-3,NA,TGTGCCATCAGTATCTCGGGCAGGGTTGGCTACAATGAGCAGTTCTTC,CAISISGRVGYNEQFF
NA,TRBJ2-1,TRBV4-2,TRBD2,TGTGCCAGCAGCCACGGACTAGGTTTTGAGCAGTTCTTC,CASSHGLGFEQFF
few,TRBJ1-4,TRBV20-1,NA,TGCAGTGCTCGCCTAGGACCGACTTCTGCATTCAATGAAAAACTGTTTTTT,CSARLGPTSAFNEKLFF
once,TRBJ2-7,TRBV6-2/TRBV6-3,TRBD2,TGTGCCAGCAGTTACCCCACGGGGAGCGGGACTCGATCGAATGAGCAGTACTTC,CASSYPTGSGTRSNEQYF
few,TRBJ2-7,TRBV20-1,NA,TGCAGTGCTTCCCGGACAGTCTCCTACGAGCAGTACTTC,CSASRTVSYEQYF
NA,TRBJ2-7,TRBV20-1,TRBD2,TGCAGTGCGAGGGGACTAGCGTCCTACGAGCAGTACTTC,CSARGLASYEQYF
NA,TRBJ2-7,TRBV9,NA,TGTGCCAGCAGCGTAGAACCCGGGTCCCACGAGCAGTACTTC,CASSVEPGSHEQYF
NA,TRBJ2-5,TRBV29-1,NA,TGCAGCGTTGCGGGCGCCTACCAAGGGACCCAGTACTTC,CSVAGAYQGTQYF
few,TRBJ2-7,TRBV7-9,NA,TGTGCCAGCAGCTTAGTACAGGGAATAATCTACGAGCAGTACTTC,CASSLVQGIIYEQYF
NA,TRBJ2-7,TRBV5-6,NA,TGTGCCAGCAGCTTCGTTCTGACGAGCTCCTACGAGCAGTACTTC,CASSFVLTSSYEQYF
NA,TRBJ2-7,TRBV5-5,NA,TGTGCCAGCAGCTGTATTGGCAGGGACGAGCAGTACTTC,CASSCIGRDEQYF
NA,TRBJ2-3,TRBV27,NA,TGTGCCAGCAGTTCCCTATCCGGGGGTAGCGGAGGTACGCAGTATTTT,CASSSLSGGSGGTQYF